A single sample is the source of the 8 T cell receptor beta chains below, sequenced in a study of OX40 agonist ivuxolimab in advanced cancers. Some clones are missing from TCRdb's copy, which holds only in-frame ones; the method was immunoSEQ multiplex PCR. Of fewer than 110,000 clones listed, approximately 90% were seen once; the top ten hold roughly 1.3%. The sample was CD4+ or CD8+ T cells sorted from blood, taken in a trial of the OX40 agonist ivuxolimab. The source is an adult with an advanced solid tumor such as melanoma, head and neck, liver or kidney cancer.

This clone was counted a few times. The chain has TRBV10-1 and TRBJ2-7; D remains ambiguous. The CDR3 contains 14 residues. Germline V gene lookup returns CDR1 WNHNN and CDR2 SYGVQD (reference sequence). V dropped 8 bases and J dropped 2 bases, with 16 bases sitting between them. The CDR3 region is CASSLSHLPYEQYF. CDR3 in DNA: TGCGCCAGCTCGTTGAGCCACCTCCCCTACGAGCAGTACTTC.

The chain is built from TRBV7-2 and TRBJ2-7; 8 nucleotides match TRBD1. The CDR3 totals 15 residues. After removal of 1 base from V and 4 bases from J, the junction contained 6 bases not matched to a gene. CDR1 is SGHTA and CDR2 is FQGNSA in the germline V gene. Here the CDR3 DNA reads TGTGCCAGCAGCTTAGGGACAGGGTCAAGATACGAGCAGTACTTC. Its translation is CASSLGTGSRYEQYF.

The chain recombines TRBV7-2 with TRBJ2-5; no definite D call. The DNA end lines up better with TRBJ2-7; the J call may be wrong. The germline CDR1 and CDR2 sequences are SGHTA and FQGNSA. The CDR3 has 13 residues. The DNA for the CDR3 is TGTGCCAGCAGCTTTAACCTCCCTCGCGAGCAGTACTTC. Translation gives CASSFNLPREQYF.

V and J are TRBV28 and TRBJ2-6; D may be TRBD1 (6 bases). Germline CDR1 reads MDHEN; CDR2 reads SYDVKM. The CDR3 has 17 residues. Trimming left V 6 bases short and J 0 bases short, with 15 bases between. The CDR3 is CASSGPGEISGANVLTF. The CDR3 DNA follows: TGTGCCAGCAGCGGGCCAGGGGAGATCTCTGGGGCCAACGTCCTGACTTTC.

CDR3 DNA sequence: TGTGCCAGCAGGCGACTAGCGGGAGGTGCGGAGACCCAGTACTTC. Translation: CASRRLAGGAETQYF. The V gene is TRBV28, the J gene TRBJ2-5, with 13 positions matching TRBD2. In germline, CDR1 is MDHEN, CDR2 SYDVKM. The CDR3 has 15 amino acids. Unmatched junction bases numbered 6, after V lost 6 bases and J lost 5 bases.

The V call is TRBV18, the J call TRBJ1-1; maybe TRBD1 (6 bases). The V end was cut by 4 bases, the J end by 1 base, with 13 bases between. The CDR3 runs 15 residues. Per germline, CDR1 KGHSH and CDR2 LQKENI. The CDR3 nucleotides are TGTGCCAGCTCACGGACAGCTTCTGGGAACACTGAAGCTTTCTTT. Protein: CASSRTASGNTEAFF.

CDR3 residues: CASSGGTSGYNEQFF. The DNA for the CDR3 is TGCGCCAGCAGCGGGGGGACTAGCGGTTACAATGAGCAGTTCTTC. V usage is TRBV5-1 and J usage is TRBJ2-1; 11 nucleotides match TRBD2. Germline V gene lookup returns CDR1 SGHRS and CDR2 YFSETQ. V was pared by 4 bases and J by 4 bases, with 4 bases of the junction left unmatched. This CDR3 is built from 15 residues.

This chain uses TRBV5-1 with TRBJ2-2, with 7 bases aligning to TRBD1. J gave up 2 bases and V 4 bases, and 8 bases lay outside the gene matches. From germline, CDR1 is SGHRS and CDR2 YFSETQ. CDR3 size: 16 residues. The CDR3 spells CASSQRTGSNTGELFF. The CDR3 DNA follows: TGCGCCAGCAGCCAGAGGACAGGTTCTAACACCGGGGAGCTGTTTTTT.